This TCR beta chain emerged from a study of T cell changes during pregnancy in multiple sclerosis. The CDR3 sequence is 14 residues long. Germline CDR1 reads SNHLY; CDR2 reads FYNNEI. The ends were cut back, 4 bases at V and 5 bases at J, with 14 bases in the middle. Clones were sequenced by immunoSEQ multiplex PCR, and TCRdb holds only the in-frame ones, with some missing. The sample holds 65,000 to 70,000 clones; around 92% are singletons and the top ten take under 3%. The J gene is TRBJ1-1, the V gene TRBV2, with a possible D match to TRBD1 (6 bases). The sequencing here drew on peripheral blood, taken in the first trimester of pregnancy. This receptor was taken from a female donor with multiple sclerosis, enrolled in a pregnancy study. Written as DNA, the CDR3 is TGTGCCAGCAGTGCCCCAGGGGTAGAAACTGAAGCTTTCTTT. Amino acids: CASSAPGVETEAFF.